This is a list of T cell receptor beta chains from one sample in a study of T cell responses to AZD1222 COVID-19 vaccine. Sequencing was performed with immunoSEQ multiplex PCR; in TCRdb, only in-frame clones are kept and a portion is missing. This table holds about 89,000 clones, under 95% found once. The sequenced sample was peripheral blood, obtained on day 0 of MenACWY control vaccination. Receptor source: an adult in good health. CDR3s include the opening cysteine and the closing phenylalanine or tryptophan. The D gene is left open where the match is weak. The listing skips clone size in some rows; elsewhere it reads once, few, many or a size class.

j_call clone_size v_call d_call cdr3_nt cdr3_aa
TRBJ2-5 - TRBV5-1 TRBD1 TGCGCCAGCAGCCCGACAGGGGCTCAAGAGACCCAGTACTTC CASSPTGAQETQYF
TRBJ2-7 - TRBV10-2 TRBD1 TGCGCCAGCAGTTCGACAGGGTTATACGAGCAGTACTTC CASSSTGLYEQYF
TRBJ2-3 - TRBV27 TRBD1 TGTGCCAGCAGTTACAGGGGAACTAGCACAGATACGCAGTATTTT CASSYRGTSTDTQYF
TRBJ2-3 - TRBV6-5 - TGTGCCAGCCTCCGGGCCCCAGGGAGCACAGATACGCAGTATTTT CASLRAPGSTDTQYF
TRBJ2-7 - TRBV28 - TGTGCCAGCAGCCCGACTCGTCAGGAGCAGTACTTC CASSPTRQEQYF
TRBJ2-5 - TRBV13 - TGTGCCAGCAGCTTACTCCAGAAACAAGAGACCCAGTACTTC CASSLLQKQETQYF
TRBJ2-3 - TRBV7-9 - TGTGCCAGCAGCCCCCTTATTGCTAGCACAGATACGCAGTATTTT CASSPLIASTDTQYF
TRBJ2-1 - TRBV6-2/TRBV6-3 - TGTGCCAGCAGTTATTCGGCGCGGGGGCGACCCAATGAGCAGTTCTTC CASSYSARGRPNEQFF
TRBJ2-5 - TRBV4-1 TRBD1 TGCGCCAGCAGCCAAGAGGACAGGGTTCGGGAGACCCAGTACTTC CASSQEDRVRETQYF
TRBJ2-3 - TRBV27 - TGTGCCAGCAGTCCTCGGGACAATTCCGATACGCAGTATTTT CASSPRDNSDTQYF
TRBJ2-7 - TRBV7-2 - TGTGCCAGCAGCGACGGAGTTTTTGGACCCTACGAGCAGTACTTC CASSDGVFGPYEQYF
TRBJ1-1 - TRBV19 - TGTGCCAGTAGTATAGGCAGTCGGAACACTGAAGCTTTCTTT CASSIGSRNTEAFF
TRBJ1-1 few TRBV6-5 - TGTGCCAGCAGTTACTCCAGGCCGCTGAACACTGAAGCTTTCTTT CASSYSRPLNTEAFF
TRBJ2-5 - TRBV11-3 - TGTGCCAGCAGCTCGACAGGGGCAAGCGGGAGAGAGACCCAGTACTTC CASSSTGASGRETQYF
TRBJ1-1 - TRBV7-8 - TGTGCAACGGCATCCGTGATGAACACTGAAGCTTTCTTT CATASVMNTEAFF
TRBJ2-7 - TRBV6-1 - TGTGCCAGCAGGGAAGGGGCAGGGGCCTCCTACGAGCAGTACTTC CASREGAGASYEQYF
TRBJ2-7 once TRBV21-1 - TGTGCCGTCCGGGCAGCCTACGAGCAGTACTTC CAVRAAYEQYF
TRBJ1-5 - TRBV6-1 - TGTGCCAGCAGTGACCGAGCCCGAGCGCTTAGCAATCAGCCCCAGCATTTT CASSDRARALSNQPQHF
TRBJ1-5 - TRBV6-6 - TGTGCCAGCAGTTACTCTGAGGGGAATCAGCCCCAGCATTTT CASSYSEGNQPQHF
TRBJ2-7 - TRBV7-2 TRBD2 TGTGCCAGCATCCCTTGGGCGGGAGGGCCGGACGAGCAGTACTTC CASIPWAGGPDEQYF
TRBJ1-1 - TRBV7-9 - TGTGCCAGCAGCTTAATGGACAGTGAGGGCACTGAAGCTTTCTTT CASSLMDSEGTEAFF
TRBJ1-2 - TRBV7-2 - TGTGCCAGCAGCCCTCCCAGGGAGAGCTATGGCTACACCTTC CASSPPRESYGYTF
TRBJ2-2 - TRBV9 TRBD2 TGTGCCAGCAGCGCCACATCACTAGCGGCGAACACCGGGGAGCTGTTTTTT CASSATSLAANTGELFF
TRBJ2-3 - TRBV5-1 TRBD2 TGCGCCAGCAGCTCCGGACTAGCGGGGGGGATTCGTTCCACAGATACGCAGTATTTT CASSSGLAGGIRSTDTQYF
TRBJ2-1 - TRBV5-4 - TGTGCCAGCAGCTTAGGGGACCGGGGGAGAAATGAGCAGTTCTTC CASSLGDRGRNEQFF
TRBJ1-1 - TRBV19 - TGTGCCACTCGGGAGAGGGGAGCAATGAACACTGAAGCTTTCTTT CATRERGAMNTEAFF
TRBJ2-7 - TRBV6-2/TRBV6-3 - TGTGCCAGCACCCCGCCTTTGAGCAACTACGAGCAGTACTTC CASTPPLSNYEQYF
TRBJ2-7 - TRBV7-2 TRBD2 TGTGCCAGCAGCTACCGGGGAGCGGGAGCCGACGAGCAGTACTTC CASSYRGAGADEQYF
TRBJ2-2 - TRBV5-1 - TGCGCCAGCAGCTTGGCCACGGACGGCCTGATCACCGGGGAGCTGTTTTTT CASSLATDGLITGELFF
TRBJ1-2 - TRBV20-1 - TGCAGTGCTAGAGCTAGAGATGGCTACACCTTC CSARARDGYTF
TRBJ1-4 - TRBV27 TRBD1 TGTGCCAGCAGGAGACAGGGACAGGGTGAAAAACTGTTTTTT CASRRQGQGEKLFF
TRBJ2-1 - TRBV12-5 TRBD1 TGTGCTAGTGCCAGGGACAGTGTGGATGAGCAGTTCTTC CASARDSVDEQFF
TRBJ2-7 few TRBV5-1 - TGCGCCAGCAGCTTGTTACCAGAAAACGAGCAGTACTTC CASSLLPENEQYF
TRBJ2-3 - TRBV5-1 TRBD1 TGCGCCAGCAGCTTGGTGGGACAGGGGTCTTGGAGCACAGATACGCAGTATTTT CASSLVGQGSWSTDTQYF
TRBJ1-1 - TRBV28 - TGTGCCAGCAGCCCCGCAGGGGCTAGGCAGGACACTGAAGCTTTCTTT CASSPAGARQDTEAFF
TRBJ2-7 - TRBV6-5 - TGTGCCAGCAGTTACCCACATGGGGGCGAGCAGTACTTC CASSYPHGGEQYF
TRBJ2-7 - TRBV6-5 - TGTGCCAGCGCTCTGGGGGCCTACGAGCAGTACTTC CASALGAYEQYF
TRBJ1-5 - TRBV7-8 - TGTGCCAGCAGCTTAGGTAGGGGTCATCAGCCCCAGCATTTT CASSLGRGHQPQHF
TRBJ1-6 - TRBV6-1 TRBD1 TGTGCCAGCAGGGAAACCGGGACAGGGCAATCGAATTCACCCCTCCACTTT CASRETGTGQSNSPLHF
TRBJ2-7 - TRBV7-8 TRBD1 TGTGCCAGCAGCTTAATAGGACAGGGGTCGCGCGAGCAGTACTTC CASSLIGQGSREQYF
TRBJ1-2 - TRBV24-1 - TGTGCCACCAGTGATGACACCGGTGACTATGGCTACACCTTC CATSDDTGDYGYTF
TRBJ1-5 - TRBV7-2 - TGTGCCAGCAGCTTAGCCGCACAGGTCGGGGGTCAGCCCCAGCATTTT CASSLAAQVGGQPQHF
TRBJ1-5 - TRBV18 TRBD1 TGTGCCAGCTCACCGGGTGGTGGAGGGGGCGCAGGTCAGCCCCAGCATTTT CASSPGGGGGAGQPQHF
TRBJ1-2 - TRBV19 TRBD1 TGTGCCACCAGAACAGGGGGCAACTATGGCTACACCTTC CATRTGGNYGYTF
TRBJ1-1 - TRBV2 - TGTGCCAGCAGTAGCAACAGGAACACTGAAGCTTTCTTT CASSSNRNTEAFF
TRBJ1-5 - TRBV6-8 TRBD1 TGTGCCAGCAGCAAAGACGGACAGGGATCCAATCAGCCCCAGCATTTT CASSKDGQGSNQPQHF
TRBJ2-7 - TRBV5-6 TRBD1 TGTGCCAGCAGCCTAAACAGGGGGGCCGTCAGGCAGTACTTC CASSLNRGAVRQYF
TRBJ1-2 - TRBV5-1 - TGCGCCAGCAGCCCAGCAGGGATGGGGCCTGATGGCTACACCTTC CASSPAGMGPDGYTF
TRBJ1-5 - TRBV4-2 - TGTGCCAGCAGCGAACGAGAGGACAGTTACAATCAGCCCCAGCATTTT CASSEREDSYNQPQHF
TRBJ1-5 - TRBV5-1 - TGCGCCAGCAGCTTAAGGGGCAGTCAGCCCCAGCATTTT CASSLRGSQPQHF
TRBJ1-1 - TRBV5-1 TRBD1 TGCGCCAGCAGCCCGCAACCGGGACAGGGAAAGACTGAAGCTTTCTTT CASSPQPGQGKTEAFF
TRBJ2-4 - TRBV18 - TGTGCCAGCTCACACGGGCAGGGTGTGGGAAACATTCAGTACTTC CASSHGQGVGNIQYF
TRBJ2-1 - TRBV28 TRBD2 TGTGCCAGCAGCGGACTAGCGAGGGGCAATGAGCAGTTCTTC CASSGLARGNEQFF
TRBJ2-3 - TRBV6-5 - TGTGCCAGTCGGTCGGATGCAGATACGCAGTATTTT CASRSDADTQYF
TRBJ2-5 - TRBV7-2 TRBD2 TGTGCCAGCAGCTCGGGACTAGCGGGAGGAGAGACCCAGTACTTC CASSSGLAGGETQYF